Listed below are T cell receptor beta chains from one sample, sequenced in a study of control samples from healthy donors and cancer patients. The method was immunoSEQ multiplex PCR; TCRdb's version includes in-frame clones alone and lacks a portion of them. The sample lists about 160,000 clones; just over 95% were seen once. Sequenced sample: blood. The receptors originated from a woman in her 30s in good health. Both conserved end residues are part of each CDR3. Each record gives: D gene, J gene, V gene, clone size, CDR3 protein, CDR3 DNA. A D gene is named only where the DNA matches it firmly. Only part of the rows carry a size: once, few, many, or a class if the clone is expanded.

D: TRBD1; J: TRBJ1-2; V: TRBV6-5; size: once; CDR3: CASSLETGGNYGYTF; DNA: TGTGCCAGCAGCCTGGAGACAGGGGGCAACTATGGCTACACCTTC
D: -; J: TRBJ1-4; V: TRBV11-2; size: -; CDR3: CASSLVVRANEKLFF; DNA: TGTGCCAGCAGCTTAGTCGTCAGGGCGAATGAAAAACTGTTTTTT
D: TRBD2; J: TRBJ2-6; V: TRBV4-1; size: -; CDR3: CASSPQAGESSGANVLTF; DNA: TGCGCCAGCAGCCCCCAAGCGGGGGAGAGCTCTGGGGCCAACGTCCTGACTTTC
D: TRBD1; J: TRBJ2-1; V: TRBV11-2; size: -; CDR3: CASSLDQFPGTGGAYNEQFF; DNA: TGTGCCAGCAGCTTAGACCAATTTCCGGGGACAGGGGGCGCCTACAATGAGCAGTTCTTC
D: -; J: TRBJ1-2; V: TRBV5-1; size: once; CDR3: CASSLEANLGYTF; DNA: TGCGCCAGCAGCTTGGAGGCCAATTTAGGCTACACCTTC
D: TRBD2; J: TRBJ2-1; V: TRBV5-1; size: -; CDR3: CASSPSSGGALWGNEQFF; DNA: TGCGCCAGCAGCCCATCTAGCGGGGGGGCCCTTTGGGGAAATGAGCAGTTCTTC
D: -; J: TRBJ2-5; V: TRBV30; size: -; CDR3: CAWSPSSRRWTQYF; DNA: TGTGCCTGGAGCCCGAGCTCCCGGAGATGGACCCAGTACTTC
D: TRBD2; J: TRBJ2-1; V: TRBV5-4; size: -; CDR3: CASSPARLAVGNEQFF; DNA: TGTGCCAGCAGCCCCGCAAGACTAGCGGTCGGCAATGAGCAGTTCTTC
D: TRBD2; J: TRBJ2-3; V: TRBV7-9; size: -; CDR3: CASSPMRLAGSDTQYF; DNA: TGTGCCAGCAGCCCAATGAGACTAGCGGGCTCAGATACGCAGTATTTT
D: -; J: TRBJ1-1; V: TRBV11-1; size: -; CDR3: CASSFQMNTEAFF; DNA: TGTGCCAGCTCTTTCCAGATGAACACTGAAGCTTTCTTT
D: -; J: TRBJ2-4; V: TRBV3-1/TRBV3-2; size: once; CDR3: CASSHHSGAVAKNIQYF; DNA: TGTGCCAGCAGCCACCACTCCGGGGCTGTGGCCAAAAACATTCAGTACTTC
D: TRBD1; J: TRBJ1-1; V: TRBV7-9; size: -; CDR3: CASSPQGAMNTEAFF; DNA: TGTGCCAGCAGCCCCCAGGGGGCGATGAACACTGAAGCTTTCTTT
D: TRBD2; J: TRBJ2-1; V: TRBV28; size: -; CDR3: CASRGGGDNEQFF; DNA: TGTGCCAGCAGAGGCGGGGGGGACAATGAGCAGTTCTTC
D: -; J: TRBJ1-1; V: TRBV30; size: -; CDR3: CAWGQGTYYTEAFF; DNA: TGTGCCTGGGGGCAGGGAACATACTACACTGAAGCTTTCTTT
D: TRBD2; J: TRBJ2-1; V: TRBV19; size: -; CDR3: CASSMGGSYNEQFF; DNA: TGTGCCAGTAGTATGGGAGGGAGCTACAATGAGCAGTTCTTC
D: -; J: TRBJ2-3; V: TRBV20-1; size: -; CDR3: CSAMGLDTQYF; DNA: TGCAGTGCCATGGGCTTAGATACGCAGTATTTT
D: -; J: TRBJ1-6; V: TRBV12-3/TRBV12-4; size: -; CDR3: CASSYRVLHF; DNA: TGTGCCAGCAGTTACAGGGTACTCCACTTT
D: TRBD1; J: TRBJ1-2; V: TRBV5-6; size: once; CDR3: CASSLVTGGNYGYTF; DNA: TGTGCCAGCAGCTTAGTGACAGGGGGAAACTATGGCTACACCTTC
D: TRBD1; J: TRBJ1-6; V: TRBV27; size: once; CDR3: CASKPTGGRSPLHF; DNA: TGTGCCAGCAAACCCACAGGGGGCAGGTCACCCCTCCACTTT